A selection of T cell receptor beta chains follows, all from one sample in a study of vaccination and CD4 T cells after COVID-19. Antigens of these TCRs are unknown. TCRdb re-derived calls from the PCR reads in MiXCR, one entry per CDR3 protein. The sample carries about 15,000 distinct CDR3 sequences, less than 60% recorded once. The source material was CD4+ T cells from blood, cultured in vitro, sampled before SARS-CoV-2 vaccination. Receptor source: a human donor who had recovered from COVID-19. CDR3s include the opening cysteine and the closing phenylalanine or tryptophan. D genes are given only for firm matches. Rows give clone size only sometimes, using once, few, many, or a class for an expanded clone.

CDR3 protein: CTSSISSDRGQSPLHF
CDR3 DNA: TGTACCAGCAGTATATCGAGCGACAGGGGGCAATCACCCCTCCACTTT
D gene: TRBD1
V gene: TRBV27
clone size: NA
J gene: TRBJ1-6

CDR3 protein: CASSLMGVGSPLHF
CDR3 DNA: TGTGCCAGCAGCTTAATGGGGGTGGGTTCACCCCTCCACTTT
D gene: NA
V gene: TRBV7-2
clone size: NA
J gene: TRBJ1-6

CDR3 protein: CASRAPPSYEQYF
CDR3 DNA: TGTGCCAGCAGGGCCCCTCCGTCCTACGAGCAGTACTTC
D gene: NA
V gene: TRBV7-2
clone size: NA
J gene: TRBJ2-7

CDR3 protein: CASSLSKGLGGYTF
CDR3 DNA: TGTGCCAGCAGCCTATCTAAGGGACTGGGGGGCTACACCTTC
D gene: NA
V gene: TRBV11-3
clone size: NA
J gene: TRBJ1-2

CDR3 protein: CASTKDRLSSGANVLTF
CDR3 DNA: TGTGCCAGCACCAAGGACAGACTGAGCTCTGGGGCCAACGTCCTGACTTTC
D gene: NA
V gene: TRBV7-9
clone size: few
J gene: TRBJ2-6

CDR3 protein: CATSRQGALNTEAFF
CDR3 DNA: TGTGCCACCTCGAGACAGGGGGCTTTGAACACTGAAGCTTTCTTT
D gene: TRBD1
V gene: TRBV19
clone size: few
J gene: TRBJ1-1

CDR3 protein: CSASRDPNTEAFF
CDR3 DNA: TGCAGTGCTAGTAGGGACCCGAACACTGAAGCTTTCTTT
D gene: NA
V gene: TRBV20-1
clone size: few
J gene: TRBJ1-1

CDR3 protein: CASSLVPPSSDIRYEQYF
CDR3 DNA: TGTGCCAGCAGCTTAGTTCCTCCTAGCTCAGACATTCGGTACGAGCAGTACTTC
D gene: NA
V gene: TRBV7-9
clone size: NA
J gene: TRBJ2-7

CDR3 protein: CASSVRDRALNTEAFF
CDR3 DNA: TGTGCCAGCAGCGTCCGGGACAGGGCCTTGAACACTGAAGCTTTCTTT
D gene: TRBD1
V gene: TRBV11-3
clone size: NA
J gene: TRBJ1-1

CDR3 protein: CASSSDGRLLGYTF
CDR3 DNA: TGTGCCAGCAGCTCCGATGGACGGCTCTTGGGCTACACCTTC
D gene: NA
V gene: TRBV7-9
clone size: NA
J gene: TRBJ1-2

CDR3 protein: CASSWGGGTEAFF
CDR3 DNA: TGTGCCAGCAGCTGGGGGGGTGGAACTGAAGCTTTCTTT
D gene: NA
V gene: TRBV6-1
clone size: few
J gene: TRBJ1-1

CDR3 protein: CASSYSSTGTKPQHF
CDR3 DNA: TGTGCCAGCAGTTACTCGAGTACAGGGACCAAGCCCCAGCATTTT
D gene: NA
V gene: TRBV6-2/TRBV6-3
clone size: NA
J gene: TRBJ1-5

CDR3 protein: CSAGQPQHF
CDR3 DNA: TGCAGTGCGGGTCAGCCCCAGCATTTT
D gene: NA
V gene: TRBV20-1
clone size: NA
J gene: TRBJ1-5

CDR3 protein: CASSVNTGSNSYEQYF
CDR3 DNA: TGTGCCAGCAGCGTAAACACAGGGTCAAATTCCTACGAGCAGTACTTC
D gene: NA
V gene: TRBV11-3
clone size: NA
J gene: TRBJ2-7

CDR3 protein: CSVSSGGVTGELFF
CDR3 DNA: TGCAGCGTCTCCTCAGGCGGCGTCACCGGGGAGCTGTTTTTT
D gene: NA
V gene: TRBV29-1
clone size: NA
J gene: TRBJ2-2

CDR3 protein: CASSPVNTEAFF
CDR3 DNA: TGTGCCAGCAGCCCCGTCAACACTGAAGCTTTCTTT
D gene: NA
V gene: TRBV2
clone size: few
J gene: TRBJ1-1

CDR3 protein: CASSWGVSGTEAFF
CDR3 DNA: TGTGCCAGTAGTTGGGGGGTGAGTGGCACTGAAGCTTTCTTT
D gene: NA
V gene: TRBV19
clone size: NA
J gene: TRBJ1-1

CDR3 protein: CASSLLGRGGETQYF
CDR3 DNA: TGTGCCAGCAGCTTATTGGGCAGGGGGGGGGAGACCCAGTACTTC
D gene: NA
V gene: TRBV7-2
clone size: NA
J gene: TRBJ2-5

CDR3 protein: CSAGLAGVDTQYF
CDR3 DNA: TGCAGTGCTGGACTAGCGGGGGTAGATACGCAGTATTTT
D gene: TRBD2
V gene: TRBV20-1
clone size: NA
J gene: TRBJ2-3

CDR3 protein: CASSLGHTDTQYF
CDR3 DNA: TGTGCCAGCAGCTTAGGGCACACAGATACGCAGTATTTT
D gene: NA
V gene: TRBV7-3
clone size: NA
J gene: TRBJ2-3

CDR3 protein: CASSYSISSLAKNIQYF
CDR3 DNA: TGTGCCAGCAGTTACTCGATCTCTTCCCTTGCCAAAAACATTCAGTACTTC
D gene: NA
V gene: TRBV6-5
clone size: once
J gene: TRBJ2-4

CDR3 protein: CSASFWDAGNYGYTF
CDR3 DNA: TGCAGTGCTAGTTTTTGGGACGCGGGGAACTATGGCTACACCTTC
D gene: NA
V gene: TRBV20-1
clone size: NA
J gene: TRBJ1-2

CDR3 protein: CASGRSYNEQFF
CDR3 DNA: TGTGCCAGTGGGAGATCCTACAATGAGCAGTTCTTC
D gene: NA
V gene: TRBV5-4
clone size: NA
J gene: TRBJ2-1

CDR3 protein: CASSHMAYNSPLHF
CDR3 DNA: TGTGCCAGCAGCCATATGGCCTATAATTCACCCCTCCACTTT
D gene: NA
V gene: TRBV5-6
clone size: few
J gene: TRBJ1-6

CDR3 protein: CASRGLAGRYEQYF
CDR3 DNA: TGTGCCAGCAGAGGACTAGCGGGCCGCTACGAGCAGTACTTC
D gene: TRBD2
V gene: TRBV7-2
clone size: NA
J gene: TRBJ2-7

CDR3 protein: CASRPGTLEGYTF
CDR3 DNA: TGTGCCAGCAGACCCGGGACACTGGAAGGCTACACCTTC
D gene: NA
V gene: TRBV28
clone size: few
J gene: TRBJ1-2

CDR3 protein: CASSYSLFPQYF
CDR3 DNA: TGTGCCAGCAGTTACAGCCTTTTTCCGCAGTATTTT
D gene: NA
V gene: TRBV6-2/TRBV6-3
clone size: NA
J gene: TRBJ2-3

CDR3 protein: CASTPLRANTEAFF
CDR3 DNA: TGTGCCAGCACCCCCCTCAGGGCGAACACTGAAGCTTTCTTT
D gene: NA
V gene: TRBV12-3/TRBV12-4
clone size: few
J gene: TRBJ1-1

CDR3 protein: CASTDRYWRYTF
CDR3 DNA: TGTGCCAGCACTGACAGGTACTGGCGCTACACCTTC
D gene: NA
V gene: TRBV25-1
clone size: NA
J gene: TRBJ1-2

CDR3 protein: CASSPQGRGNQPQHF
CDR3 DNA: TGTGCCAGCAGCCCCCAGGGCCGCGGCAATCAGCCCCAGCATTTT
D gene: NA
V gene: TRBV6-1
clone size: few
J gene: TRBJ1-5

CDR3 protein: CASSYSPAGATNEQFF
CDR3 DNA: TGTGCCAGCAGTTACTCTCCCGCGGGAGCGACTAATGAGCAGTTCTTC
D gene: TRBD2
V gene: TRBV6-5
clone size: few
J gene: TRBJ2-1

CDR3 protein: CASNGRGFEETQYF
CDR3 DNA: TGTGCCAGCAATGGACGGGGGTTTGAAGAGACCCAGTACTTC
D gene: NA
V gene: TRBV7-9
clone size: NA
J gene: TRBJ2-5

CDR3 protein: CATSDTPPHSPLHF
CDR3 DNA: TGTGCCACCTCAGACACCCCACCCCATTCACCCCTCCACTTT
D gene: NA
V gene: TRBV6-1
clone size: NA
J gene: TRBJ1-6

CDR3 protein: CASSQGQSGFWGYTF
CDR3 DNA: TGTGCCAGCAGTCAAGGACAGTCAGGTTTCTGGGGCTACACCTTC
D gene: NA
V gene: TRBV27
clone size: few
J gene: TRBJ1-2